A single sample gave rise to the 21 T cell receptor delta chains below, sequenced in a study of gamma-delta T cells after stem cell transplantation (dated by TCRdb to the mid-2010s). Receptor libraries were prepared by RT-PCR. Sequencing took place on an Illumina MiSeq. In TCRdb, clones were called once more from the public reads by CATT, and rows of identical DNA were later combined. The sample table records approximately 1,000 delta-chain clones; roughly 13% of these occur just once. About 54% of the sample goes to the ten largest clones. Specimen: gamma-delta T cells. The origin of the receptors is a human donor. It is not recorded whose cells these are; they may come from a transplant donor.

There are a few counts of this clone. V is TRDV2 and J is TRDJ1, with D tentatively TRDD2 or TRDD3 (9 bases each). Trimming removed 3 bases at V and 5 bases at J, with 30 bases between. The CDR3 is 19 residues long. Germline V CDR1 and CDR2: GEAIGNYY, EKD. CDR3 sequence reads: CACDGLPTGLGDGLDKLIF. The CDR3 nucleotides read TGTGCCTGTGACGGCCTTCCTACAGGGCTGGGGGATGGATTGGATAAACTCATCTTT.

J is TRDJ1 and V is TRDV2; 12 bases align to TRDD3. From germline, CDR1 is GEAIGNYY and CDR2 EKD. Unmatched junction bases numbered 1, after V lost 0 bases and J lost 3 bases. There are 15 residues in the CDR3. The CDR3, as DNA: TGTGCCTGTGACACCCTGGGGGATACGGCCGATAAACTCATCTTT. Protein product: CACDTLGDTADKLIF.

Only a few counts were recorded for this clone. A far larger clone is just one base off, so this is likely a read error. Other DNA sequences within the sample encode an identical CDR3. This chain joins TRDV1 and TRDJ1, with 12 nucleotides matching TRDD3. The CDR3 consists of 23 residues. Germline CDR1 and CDR2: TSWWSYY and QGS. As DNA, the CDR3 is TGTGCTCTCGGGGAATTAGTTGTCCTACGGACTGCTGGGGGATACGGGAACACCGATAAACTCATCTTT. This sequence encodes CALGELVVLRTAGGYGNTDKLIF.

CDR3 residues: CACDYGGDTTDKLIF. The CDR3 DNA follows: TGTGCCTGTGACTACGGGGGGGATACAACCGATAAACTCATCTTT. The chain uses TRDV2 and TRDJ1, with 9 bases lining up with TRDD3. The J gene, left out of TCRdb, was set here by checking the DNA against germline. With 3 bases clipped from V and 2 bases from J, the junction kept 6 bases outside the gene matches. The CDR3 length is 15 residues. Germline values: CDR1 GEAIGNYY, CDR2 EKD.

On this clone: A much larger clonotype is one base distant, so this may be a read error. Other DNA variants within this sample encode the same CDR3. This chain links TRDV1 with TRDJ1; TRDD3 aligns across 7 bases. Germline lookup yields CDR1 TSWWSYY and CDR2 QGS. The CDR3 runs to 17 residues. Written as DNA, the CDR3 is TGTGCTCTTGGGGCTCCTTACTGGGGACCTACCACCGATAAACTCATCTTC. It encodes CALGAPYWGPTTDKLIF.

This clone is large (0.1 to 1%) in the sample. Given a far larger clone just one base away, this is likely a sequencing read error. The gene calls are TRDV2 and TRDJ1; possibly TRDD3 for D (5 bases). V was clipped by 0 bases and J by 1 base, with 17 bases between them. The germline gives CDR1 GEAIGNYY, CDR2 EKD. The CDR3 totals 17 residues. The CDR3 DNA sequence: TGTGCCTGTGACACCGTACGGGGGGCCCCGGTCACCGATAAACTCATCTTT. Protein: CACDTVRGAPVTDKLIF.

This clone was detected only a few times. This chain connects TRDV2 to TRDJ1, with 13 bases fitting TRDD3. The junction had 27 bases not matched to a gene; V was cut back by 0 bases and J by 0 bases. The germline CDR1 and CDR2 sequences are GEAIGNYY and EKD. The CDR3 totals 25 residues. The CDR3 loop reads CACDTVPLRSWTGGYEGMYTDKLIF. For the CDR3, the DNA is TGTGCCTGTGACACCGTTCCCCTACGTTCTTGGACTGGGGGATACGAGGGAATGTACACCGATAAACTCATCTTT.

This clone was seen more than once but under ten times. The chain employs TRDV2 and TRDJ1; TRDD3 matches 8 bases. V lost 0 bases to trimming and J lost 0 bases; unmatched junction nucleotides: 11. The germline gives CDR1 GEAIGNYY, CDR2 EKD. There are 18 residues in the CDR3. The CDR3 reads CACDTVTTSLGDTDKLIF. The DNA for the CDR3 is TGTGCCTGTGACACCGTGACTACTTCACTGGGGGACACCGATAAACTCATCTTT.

This clone is termed medium-sized. V and J are TRDV2 and TRDJ1, with 13 bases that match TRDD3. The J segment lost 0 bases and the V segment lost 3 bases, leaving 12 bases of the junction unmatched. The length of the CDR3 is 19 residues. Germline CDR1 is GEAIGNYY and CDR2 is EKD. CDR3 residues: CACDPVLGDTRYYTDKLIF. CDR3 DNA sequence: TGTGCCTGTGACCCTGTACTGGGGGATACGCGTTACTACACCGATAAACTCATCTTT.

The rearrangement joins TRDV2 to TRDJ1; 9 bases fit TRDD2. The length of the CDR3 is 19 residues. V lost 0 bases, J lost 2 bases, and 15 bases stayed unmatched. The V gene's germline CDR1 is GEAIGNYY and CDR2 EKD. CDR3 in DNA: TGTGCCTGTGACACCGTTCCTTCCTACTCTGGGCTGGGGACCGATAAACTCATCTTT. It specifies CACDTVPSYSGLGTDKLIF.

The chain couples TRDV2 to TRDJ1, with 8 bases matching TRDD3. Germline-derived CDR1 and CDR2 are GEAIGNYY and EKD. The V gene end was trimmed by 1 base and the J gene end by 1 base; junction bases not matched to a gene: 19. The CDR3 length is 20 residues. The CDR3 spells CACDTLVVLGATPGTDKLIF. In DNA form, the CDR3 reads TGTGCCTGTGACACTCTGGTAGTACTGGGGGCTACGCCGGGCACCGATAAACTCATCTTT.

This clone was observed a handful of times. This rearrangement joins TRDV2 to TRDJ1; the match to TRDD3 covers 10 bases. The germline CDR1 and CDR2 sequences are GEAIGNYY and EKD. V was clipped by 0 bases and J by 2 bases; unmatched bases: 8. The CDR3 sequence is 17 residues long. The CDR3: CACDTLGGYGRTDKLIF. Written as DNA, the CDR3 is TGTGCCTGTGACACCCTCGGGGGATACGGGAGGACCGATAAACTCATCTTT.

This clone ranks as large. Other DNA sequences in the same sample also yield this CDR3. The rearrangement joins TRDV2 to TRDJ3; 9 bases are shared with TRDD3. The CDR3 length is 20 residues. Germline assignment: CDR1 GEAIGNYY and CDR2 EKD. Trimming removed 3 bases from V and 0 bases from J; junction bases left unmatched: 11. The CDR3 here is CACDSAEGDTLSWDTRQMFF. The CDR3 DNA sequence: TGTGCCTGTGACTCCGCGGAGGGGGATACCCTCTCCTGGGACACCCGACAGATGTTTTTC.

In this sample, this clone turned up a few times. The chain recombines TRDV2 with TRDJ1; 8 bases are shared with TRDD2. No J gene is reported in TCRdb; it was inferred here by comparing the DNA with germline. Germline V gene data show CDR1 as GEAIGNYY and CDR2 as EKD. The CDR3 totals 19 residues. V shed 0 bases and J 2 bases; nucleotides not matched to a gene: 16. The CDR3 bases are TGTGCCTGTGACACCGGTACTTCCTACTCTGGGCTGGGGACCGATAAACTCATCTTT. The encoded protein is CACDTGTSYSGLGTDKLIF.

About this clone: At one boundary the junction diverges from the germline segment, which might be a read error. Additional DNA sequences in this sample encode the identical CDR3. The CDR3 is CACESLGILHDKLIF. The DNA for the CDR3 is TGCGCCTGTGAGTCACTGGGGATACTACACGATAAACTCATCTTT. The V gene is TRDV2, the J gene TRDJ1; 8 nucleotides agree with TRDD3. Germline loops: CDR1 GEAIGNYY, CDR2 EKD. The CDR3 totals 15 residues.

This clone counts as hyperexpanded (1% or more). The chain carries TRDV3 and TRDJ1, with TRDD3 identical over 10 bases. The junction had 20 bases not matched to a gene; V was cut back by 3 bases and J by 1 base. Per germline, CDR1 TVYSNPD and CDR2 GDNSRS (reference sequence). The CDR3 loop spans 19 amino acids. In nucleotides, the CDR3 is TGTGCCTTGACCTTCCACCTACACTGGGGGATTTTTGGCACCGATAAACTCATCTTT. Translated: CALTFHLHWGIFGTDKLIF.

By its share, this clone is large. CDR3 nucleotides: TGTGCTCTTGGGGAACGAGGGGGGATAACTGGGGGATACGTTTTGACAGCACAACTCTTCTTT. This sequence encodes CALGERGGITGGYVLTAQLFF. The chain employs TRDV1 and TRDJ2, with 13 bases that match TRDD3. The CDR3 contains 21 residues. The germline V gene encodes CDR1 TSWWSYY and CDR2 QGS. J gave up 1 base and V 1 base, and 12 bases lay outside the gene matches.

The V gene went uncalled, while the J gene is TRDJ3; the tabulated D call, TRDD3, remains unverified against the DNA. This CDR3 region has 21 residues. The CDR3, as DNA: TGTGCCTGTGACACCGCGTCGTATGGGGTATACGATTCCTGTGACACCCGACAGATGTTTTTC. It codes for CACDTASYGVYDSCDTRQMFF.

V and J are TRDV2 and TRDJ3; D may be TRDD3 (6 bases). Trimming took off 0 bases at V and 0 bases at J, with 17 bases between the two ends. The CDR3 is 20 amino acids. Looked up from germline, CDR1 is GEAIGNYY and CDR2 is EKD. The CDR3 reads CACDTVAGDSPSWDTRQMFF. In DNA form, the CDR3 reads TGTGCCTGTGACACCGTAGCAGGGGATTCCCCCTCCTGGGACACCCGACAGATGTTTTTC.

The chain carries TRDV2 and TRDJ1; D might be TRDD3 (6 bases). The J gene comes from matching the DNA to germline here; TCRdb lacks it. The CDR3 runs 15 residues. The ends were cut back, 0 bases at V and 0 bases at J, with 10 bases in the middle. Per germline, CDR1 GEAIGNYY and CDR2 EKD. CDR3 loop: CACDTWGVDTDKLIF. The CDR3 bases are TGTGCCTGTGACACCTGGGGGGTAGACACCGATAAACTCATCTTT.

This clone was detected only a few times. The chain has TRDV2 and TRDJ1; TRDD3 agrees at 8 bases. J gave up 0 bases and V 0 bases, and 11 bases lay outside the gene matches. This CDR3 is 18 amino acids long. In germline, CDR1 is GEAIGNYY, CDR2 EKD. CDR3 amino acids: CACDTVTTLLGDTDKLIF. The CDR3 coding sequence is TGTGCCTGTGACACCGTGACTACTTTACTGGGGGACACCGATAAACTCATCTTT.